The TCR beta chain described here comes from a study of patients and donors after allogeneic stem cell transplantation. MiXCR, run by TCRdb on the RT-PCR reads, gives a single entry per CDR3 protein. Of under 200,000 distinct CDR3 sequences in the sample, 30% were seen once. CDR1 LGHNA and CDR2 YSLEER come from the germline V gene. The CDR3 consists of 15 residues. The germline V and J ends were trimmed by 4 bases and 5 bases, with 17 bases remaining between them. V and J are TRBV4-3 and TRBJ1-1, with D possibly TRBD1 on 6 matching bases. This sequence was found in a human donor who was either an allogeneic HSCT recipient or a stem cell or donor lymphocyte infusion donor (not recorded which). It is not recorded whose cells these are; they may come from a transplant donor. The specimen sequenced was blood, either unsorted or a sorted T cell fraction (not recorded which). CDR3: CASSPSWTAPTEAFF. CDR3 bases: TGCGCCAGCAGCCCCAGTTGGACAGCACCTACTGAAGCTTTCTTT.